In its sample, the clone carrying this T cell receptor (beta chain) was seen a few times. No antigen is known for it. This same CDR3 is encoded by further DNA sequences in the sample. V gave up 3 bases and J gave up 0 bases, with 9 bases separating them. The germline V gene has CDR1 KGHSH and CDR2 LQKENI. CDR3 length equals 15 residues. Data came from immunoSEQ multiplex PCR; TCRdb stores just in-frame clones and leaves some out. The table has approximately 32,000 clones, roughly three quarters seen once. This record belongs to a study of STAT5B mutations in CD4+ large granular lymphocyte leukemia. Study summary: The CDR3 'QG' motif was associated with a particular HLA allele among healthy donors.

Study results and limitations: Approximately 25% of private leukemic clonotypes occurred rarely in other patients' non-leukemic repertoires. Data were not HLA-matched across samples. Compared with healthy controls (2/35), patient top clones favored TRBV06 (8/27).

The receptor comes from a human donor in good health. The sequenced sample consisted of CD4+ T cells from blood buffy coats. The chain joins TRBV18 to TRBJ1-5, with D tentatively TRBD1 (6 bases). The CDR3 sequence: CASSPTGNSNQPQHF. As DNA, the CDR3 is TGTGCCAGCTCACCTACAGGGAATAGCAATCAGCCCCAGCATTTT. Together with reference TRBV18 and TRBJ1-5, the CDR3 gives the full variable domain: NAGVMQNPRHLVRRRGQEARLRCSPMKGHSHVYWYRQLPEEGLKFMVYLQKENIIDESGMPKERFSAEFPKEGPSILRIQQVVRGDSAAYFCASSPTGNSNQPQHFGDGTRLSIL.